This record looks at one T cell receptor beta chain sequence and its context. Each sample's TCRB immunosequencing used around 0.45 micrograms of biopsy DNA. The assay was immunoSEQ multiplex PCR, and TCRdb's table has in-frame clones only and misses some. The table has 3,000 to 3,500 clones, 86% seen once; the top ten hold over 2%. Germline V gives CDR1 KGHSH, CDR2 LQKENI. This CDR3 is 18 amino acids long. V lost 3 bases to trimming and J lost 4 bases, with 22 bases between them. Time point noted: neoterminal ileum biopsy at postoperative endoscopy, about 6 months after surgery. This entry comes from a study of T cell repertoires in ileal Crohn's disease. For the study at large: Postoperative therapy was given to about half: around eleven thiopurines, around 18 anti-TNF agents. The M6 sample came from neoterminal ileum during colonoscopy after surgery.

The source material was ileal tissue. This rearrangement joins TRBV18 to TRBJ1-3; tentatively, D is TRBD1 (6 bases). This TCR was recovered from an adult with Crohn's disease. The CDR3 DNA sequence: TGTGCCAGCTCACCCCGCACCCCGGGGGCTCAAGGGGGAAACACCATATATTTT. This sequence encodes CASSPRTPGAQGGNTIYF.